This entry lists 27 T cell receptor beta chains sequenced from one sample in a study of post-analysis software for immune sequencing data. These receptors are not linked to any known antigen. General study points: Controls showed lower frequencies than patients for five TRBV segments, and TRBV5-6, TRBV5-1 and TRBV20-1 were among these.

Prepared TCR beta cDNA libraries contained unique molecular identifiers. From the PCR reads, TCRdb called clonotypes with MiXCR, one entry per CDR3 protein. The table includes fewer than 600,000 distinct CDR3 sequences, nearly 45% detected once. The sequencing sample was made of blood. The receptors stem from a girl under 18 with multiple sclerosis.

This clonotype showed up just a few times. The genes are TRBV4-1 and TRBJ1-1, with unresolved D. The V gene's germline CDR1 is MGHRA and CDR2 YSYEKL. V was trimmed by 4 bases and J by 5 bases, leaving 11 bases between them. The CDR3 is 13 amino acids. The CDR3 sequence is CASSPPDGTEAFF. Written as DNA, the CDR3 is TGCGCCAGCAGCCCTCCTGACGGGACTGAAGCTTTCTTT.

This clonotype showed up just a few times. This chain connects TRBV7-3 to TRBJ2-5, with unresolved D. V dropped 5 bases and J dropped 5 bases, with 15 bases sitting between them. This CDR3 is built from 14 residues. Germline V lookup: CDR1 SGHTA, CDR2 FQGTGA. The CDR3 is CASSPYGLQETQYF. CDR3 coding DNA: TGTGCCAGCAGCCCCTACGGCCTGCAGGAGACCCAGTACTTC.

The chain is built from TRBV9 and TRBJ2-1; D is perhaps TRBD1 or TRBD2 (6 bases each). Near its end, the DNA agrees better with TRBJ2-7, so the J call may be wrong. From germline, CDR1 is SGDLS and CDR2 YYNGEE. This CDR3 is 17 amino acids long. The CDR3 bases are TGTGCCAGCAGCGTAGCTGGAGGGGACGGGGGACAAGGCGAGCAGTACTTC. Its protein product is CASSVAGGDGGQGEQYF.

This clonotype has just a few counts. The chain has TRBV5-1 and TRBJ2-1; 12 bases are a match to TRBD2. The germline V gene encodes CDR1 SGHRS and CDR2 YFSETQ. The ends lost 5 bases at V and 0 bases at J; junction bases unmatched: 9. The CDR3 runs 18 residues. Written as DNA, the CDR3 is TGCGCCAGCAGGCCCACGACTAGCGGGAGCCCCTCCTACAATGAGCAGTTCTTC. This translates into CASRPTTSGSPSYNEQFF.

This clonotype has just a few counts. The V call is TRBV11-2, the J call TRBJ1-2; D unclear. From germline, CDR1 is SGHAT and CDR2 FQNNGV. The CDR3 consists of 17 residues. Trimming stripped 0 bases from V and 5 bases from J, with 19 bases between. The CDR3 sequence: CASSLEFGPIKHYGYTF. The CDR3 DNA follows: TGTGCCAGCAGCTTAGAGTTCGGGCCCATTAAACATTATGGCTACACCTTC.

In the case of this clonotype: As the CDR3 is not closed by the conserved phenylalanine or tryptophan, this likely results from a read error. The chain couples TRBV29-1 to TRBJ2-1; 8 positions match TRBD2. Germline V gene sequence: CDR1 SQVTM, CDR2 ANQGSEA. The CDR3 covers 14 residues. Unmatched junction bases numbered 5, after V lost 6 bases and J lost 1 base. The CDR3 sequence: CSVVSGKSYNEQFV. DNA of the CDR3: TGCAGCGTGGTTAGCGGGAAGTCCTACAATGAGCAGTTCGTC.

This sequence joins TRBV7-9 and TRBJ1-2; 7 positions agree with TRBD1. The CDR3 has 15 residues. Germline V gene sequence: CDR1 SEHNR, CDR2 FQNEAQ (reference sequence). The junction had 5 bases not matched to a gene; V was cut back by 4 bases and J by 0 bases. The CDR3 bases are TGTGCCAGCAGCTGGGGACAGAATGCTAACTATGGCTACACCTTC. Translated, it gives CASSWGQNANYGYTF.

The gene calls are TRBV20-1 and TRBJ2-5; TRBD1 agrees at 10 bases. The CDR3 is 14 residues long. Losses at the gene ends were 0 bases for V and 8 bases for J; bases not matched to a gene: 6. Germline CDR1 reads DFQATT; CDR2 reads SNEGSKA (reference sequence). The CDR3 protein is CSARDPGQGVTQYF. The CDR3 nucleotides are TGCAGTGCTAGAGATCCCGGACAGGGGGTAACCCAGTACTTC.

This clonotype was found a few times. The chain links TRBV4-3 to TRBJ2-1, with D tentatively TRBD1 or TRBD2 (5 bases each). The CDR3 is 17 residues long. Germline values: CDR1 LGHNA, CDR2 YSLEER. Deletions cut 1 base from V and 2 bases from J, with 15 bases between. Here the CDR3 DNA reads TGCGCCAGCAGCCAAGTCACCGGGACGGACGCCTACAATGAGCAGTTCTTC. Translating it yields CASSQVTGTDAYNEQFF.

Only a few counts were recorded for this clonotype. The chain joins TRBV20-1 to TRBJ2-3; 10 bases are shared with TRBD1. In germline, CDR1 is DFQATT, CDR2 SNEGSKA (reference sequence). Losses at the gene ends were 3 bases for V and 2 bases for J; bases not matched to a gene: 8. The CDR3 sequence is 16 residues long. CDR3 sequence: CSARGQGLVSTDTQYF. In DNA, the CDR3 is TGCAGTGCTAGGGGACAGGGGCTCGTCTCCACAGATACGCAGTATTTT.

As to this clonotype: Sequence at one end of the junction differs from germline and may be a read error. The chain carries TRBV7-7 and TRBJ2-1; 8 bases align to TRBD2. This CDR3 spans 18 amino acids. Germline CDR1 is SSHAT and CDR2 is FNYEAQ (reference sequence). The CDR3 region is CASSLEGLVGNSYNEQFF. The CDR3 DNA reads TGTGCTAGCAGCTTAGAGGGACTAGTGGGAAACTCCTACAATGAGCAGTTCTTC.

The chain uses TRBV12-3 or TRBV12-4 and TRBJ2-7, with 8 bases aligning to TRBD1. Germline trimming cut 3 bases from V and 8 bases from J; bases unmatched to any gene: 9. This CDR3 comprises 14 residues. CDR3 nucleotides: TGTGCCAGCAGTTTTTTGGACAGGGAAGTGAAGCAGTACTTC. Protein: CASSFLDREVKQYF.

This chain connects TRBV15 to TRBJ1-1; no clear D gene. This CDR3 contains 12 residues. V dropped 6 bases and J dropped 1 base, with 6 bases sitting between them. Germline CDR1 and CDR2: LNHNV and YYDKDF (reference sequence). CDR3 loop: CATSRQNTEAFF. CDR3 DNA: TGTGCCACCAGTCGACAGAACACTGAAGCTTTCTTT.

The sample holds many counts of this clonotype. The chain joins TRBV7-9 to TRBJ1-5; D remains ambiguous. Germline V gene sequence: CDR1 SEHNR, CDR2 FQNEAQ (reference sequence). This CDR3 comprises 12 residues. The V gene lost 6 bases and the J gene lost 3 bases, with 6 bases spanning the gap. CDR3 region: CASSLPNQPQHF. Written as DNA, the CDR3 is TGTGCCAGCAGTTTGCCCAATCAGCCCCAGCATTTT.

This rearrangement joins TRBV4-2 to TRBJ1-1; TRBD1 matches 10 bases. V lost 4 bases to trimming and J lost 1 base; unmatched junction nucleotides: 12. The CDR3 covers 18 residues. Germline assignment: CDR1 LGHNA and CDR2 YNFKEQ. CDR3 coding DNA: TGTGCCAGCAGCCCGGGGGCCGACAGGGGGCTTGGGAACACTGAAGCTTTCTTT. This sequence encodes CASSPGADRGLGNTEAFF.

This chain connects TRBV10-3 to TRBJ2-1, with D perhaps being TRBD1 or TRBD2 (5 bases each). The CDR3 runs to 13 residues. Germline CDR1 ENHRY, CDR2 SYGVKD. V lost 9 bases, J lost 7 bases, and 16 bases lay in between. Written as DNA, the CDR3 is TGTGCCATAACGGGACGCGGCCTTAATGAGCAGTTCTTC. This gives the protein CAITGRGLNEQFF.

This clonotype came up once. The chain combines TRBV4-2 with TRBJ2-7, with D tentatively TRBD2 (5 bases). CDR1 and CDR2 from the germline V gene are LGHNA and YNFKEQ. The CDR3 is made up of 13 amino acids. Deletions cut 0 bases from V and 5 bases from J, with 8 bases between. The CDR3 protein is CASSQDWRDEQYF. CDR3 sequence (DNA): TGTGCCAGCAGCCAAGATTGGCGGGACGAGCAGTACTTC.

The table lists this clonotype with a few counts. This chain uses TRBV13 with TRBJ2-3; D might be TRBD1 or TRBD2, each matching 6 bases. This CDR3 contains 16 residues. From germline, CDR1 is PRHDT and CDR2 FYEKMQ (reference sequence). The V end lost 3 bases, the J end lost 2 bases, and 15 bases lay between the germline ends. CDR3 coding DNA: TGTGCCAGCAGCTTTAGTGAGGGGGGAACCACAGATACGCAGTATTTT. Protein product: CASSFSEGGTTDTQYF. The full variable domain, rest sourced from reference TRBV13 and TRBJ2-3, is AAGVIQSPRHLIKEKRETATLKCYPIPRHDTVYWYQQGPGQDPQFLISFYEKMQSDKGSIPDRFSAQQFSDYHSELNMSSLELGDSALYFCASSFSEGGTTDTQYFGPGTRLTVL.

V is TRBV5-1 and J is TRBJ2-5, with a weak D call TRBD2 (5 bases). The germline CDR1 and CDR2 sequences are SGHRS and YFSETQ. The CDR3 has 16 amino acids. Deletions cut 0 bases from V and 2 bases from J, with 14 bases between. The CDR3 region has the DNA TGCGCCAGCAGCTTGGCCAATAATCCGGGACAAGAGACCCAGTACTTC. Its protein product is CASSLANNPGQETQYF.

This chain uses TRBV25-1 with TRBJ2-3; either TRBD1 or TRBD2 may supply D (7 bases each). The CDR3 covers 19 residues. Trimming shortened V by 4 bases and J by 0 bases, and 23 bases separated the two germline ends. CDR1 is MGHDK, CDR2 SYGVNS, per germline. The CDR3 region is CASSGQGASSGWSTDTQYF. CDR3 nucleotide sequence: TGTGCCAGCAGTGGACAGGGAGCCTCTAGCGGATGGAGCACAGATACGCAGTATTTT.

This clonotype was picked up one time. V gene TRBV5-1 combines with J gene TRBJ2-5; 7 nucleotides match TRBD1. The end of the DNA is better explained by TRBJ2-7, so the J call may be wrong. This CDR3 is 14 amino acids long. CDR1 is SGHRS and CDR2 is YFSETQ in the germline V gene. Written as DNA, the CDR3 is TGCGCCAGCAGCTTAATACAGGGGCACTACGAGCAGTACTTC. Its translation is CASSLIQGHYEQYF.

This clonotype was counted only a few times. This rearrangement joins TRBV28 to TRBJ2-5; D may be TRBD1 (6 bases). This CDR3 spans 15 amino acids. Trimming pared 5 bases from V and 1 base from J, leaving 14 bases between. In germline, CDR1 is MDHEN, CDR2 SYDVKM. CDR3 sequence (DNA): TGTGCCAGCAGTCTACGACAGGTAGCCCAAGAGACCCAGTACTTC. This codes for CASSLRQVAQETQYF. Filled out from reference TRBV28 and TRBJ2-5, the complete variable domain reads DVKVTQSSRYLVKRTGEKVFLECVQDMDHENMFWYRQDPGLGLRLIYFSYDVKMKEKGDIPEGYSVSREKKERFSLILESASTNQTSMYLCASSLRQVAQETQYFGPGTRLLVL.

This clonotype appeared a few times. The CDR3 nucleotides are TGTGCCAGCAGTCTGGACACAGGGGGCCAAGAGACCCAGTACTTC. It is translated as CASSLDTGGQETQYF. The chain recombines TRBV28 with TRBJ2-5, with TRBD1 matching 8 bases. J lost 1 base, V lost 5 bases, and 6 bases had no gene match. The CDR3 totals 15 residues. Germline CDR1 reads MDHEN; CDR2 reads SYDVKM.

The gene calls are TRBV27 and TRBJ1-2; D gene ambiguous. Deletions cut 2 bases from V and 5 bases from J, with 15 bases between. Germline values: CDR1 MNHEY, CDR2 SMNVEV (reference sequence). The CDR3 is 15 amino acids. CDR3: CASSLGFGRNYGYTF. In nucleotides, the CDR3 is TGTGCCAGCAGTTTAGGGTTTGGTCGGAATTATGGCTACACCTTC.

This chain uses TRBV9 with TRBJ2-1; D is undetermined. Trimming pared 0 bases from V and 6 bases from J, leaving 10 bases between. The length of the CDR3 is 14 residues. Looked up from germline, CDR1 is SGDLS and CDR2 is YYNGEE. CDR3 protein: CASSVDGTFNEQFF. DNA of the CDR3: TGTGCCAGCAGCGTAGATGGAACTTTCAATGAGCAGTTCTTC.

CDR3: CASATQSINQPQHF. In DNA, the CDR3 is TGTGCCAGTGCCACCCAGAGTATCAATCAGCCCCAGCATTTT. J is TRBJ1-5 and V is TRBV6-6; D not resolved. Germline CDR1 reads MNHNY; CDR2 reads SVGAGI (reference sequence). The V and J ends lost 9 bases and 3 bases respectively, with 15 bases between them. The CDR3 is 14 residues long.

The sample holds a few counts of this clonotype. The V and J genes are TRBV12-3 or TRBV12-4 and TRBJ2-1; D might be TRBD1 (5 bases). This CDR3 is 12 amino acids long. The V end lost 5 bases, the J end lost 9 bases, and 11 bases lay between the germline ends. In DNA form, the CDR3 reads TGTGCCAGCAGTCCTGGACATCCTGAGCAGTTCTTC. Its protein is CASSPGHPEQFF.